Here is one TCR beta chain with its context. CDR3 length: 14 residues. Trimming removed 0 bases from V and 5 bases from J; junction bases left unmatched: 2. CDR1 is SGDLS, CDR2 YYNGEE, per germline. Membership in each cohort depended on participant-reported clinical history. Among Cohort 3 donors, those recovered had two negative PCRs, clearance, or symptom resolution. The data originate from a study of blood T cell repertoires in COVID-19. Study in general: The analysed material was cDNA or gDNA that came from T cells, B-cell-depleted T cells, or PBMCs.

Assay used: immunoSEQ multiplex PCR; TCRdb lists only in-frame clones, some missing. The data hold 450,000 or so clones, with roughly 88% observed a single time. The receptor's source is a man between 18 and 35 years old who had recovered from COVID-19. The chain couples TRBV9 to TRBJ2-3; TRBD2 agrees at 8 bases. The sequencing sample was made of PBMCs or T cells enriched from blood (not recorded which). CDR3 sequence (DNA): TGTGCCAGCAGCGTAGCGGGAGGGGTAGATACGCAGTATTTT. Protein: CASSVAGGVDTQYF.